Following are 20 T cell receptor beta chains from one sample sequenced in a study of cytomegalovirus exposure and HLA in healthy donors. This PCR relied on a set of 60 Vbeta primers and 13 Jbeta primers. TCRdb keeps only in-frame clones here, not all; method: immunoSEQ multiplex PCR. The sample has roughly 130,000 clones, approximately 70% seen once. Sequenced material: PBMCs. All receptors derive from a woman in her sixties or seventies in good health and CMV-seropositive.

The chain combines TRBV29-1 with TRBJ1-2; 9 nucleotides match TRBD1. Germline CDR1 and CDR2: SQVTM and ANQGSEA. With V trimmed by 7 bases and J by 0 bases, 6 bases remained unmatched. This CDR3 spans 14 amino acids. The DNA for the CDR3 is TGCAGCGCGAGACAGGGGGGCGCTAACTATGGCTACACCTTC. This gives the protein CSARQGGANYGYTF.

This clone was counted a single time. V gene TRBV5-6 combines with J gene TRBJ1-4; a weak D match, TRBD1 (6 bases). The ends were cut back, 4 bases at V and 5 bases at J, with 12 bases in the middle. The length of the CDR3 is 14 residues. The germline V gene encodes CDR1 SGHDT and CDR2 YYEEEE. CDR3 loop: CASSPMDSNEKLFF. The CDR3 DNA sequence: TGTGCCAGCAGCCCGATGGACAGCAATGAAAAACTGTTTTTT.

The chain has TRBV6-5 and TRBJ1-2; D possibly corresponds to TRBD1 (5 bases). The V end lost 8 bases, the J end lost 4 bases, and 20 bases lay between the germline ends. The CDR3 contains 15 residues. Germline assignment: CDR1 MNHEY and CDR2 SVGAGI. The CDR3 DNA follows: TGTGCCAGCCAAACCCCGGGGGGTAGCGGCTATGGCTACACCTTC. Translated: CASQTPGGSGYGYTF.

The rearrangement uses TRBV7-9 and TRBJ2-3, with TRBD2 matching over 8 bases. CDR3 length: 15 amino acids. Germline V gene data show CDR1 as SEHNR and CDR2 as FQNEAQ (reference sequence). Unmatched junction bases numbered 8, after V lost 5 bases and J lost 4 bases. The chain's CDR3 is CASSSGSWASDTQYF. The CDR3 DNA is TGTGCCAGCAGCAGCGGGAGTTGGGCCTCAGATACGCAGTATTTT.

The chain is built from TRBV27 and TRBJ1-1; D remains ambiguous. Germline CDR1 and CDR2: MNHEY and SMNVEV (reference sequence). This CDR3 spans 13 amino acids. Trimming pared 2 bases from V and 7 bases from J, leaving 11 bases between. The chain's CDR3 is CASSLGEESEAFF. The CDR3 nucleotides are TGTGCCAGCAGTTTAGGGGAGGAGAGTGAAGCTTTCTTT.

The V call is TRBV7-2, the J call TRBJ1-4; D gene unclear. The CDR3 has 14 amino acids. In germline, CDR1 is SGHTA, CDR2 FQGNSA. V was trimmed by 6 bases and J by 8 bases, leaving 16 bases between them. This CDR3 reads CASSPRRIGEKLFF. CDR3 in DNA: TGTGCCAGCAGTCCACGGCGGATTGGCGAAAAACTGTTTTTT.

For the CDR3, the DNA is TGTGCCAGCAGGGGGCTAGCGGAAGAGACCCAGTACTTC. Its translation: CASRGLAEETQYF. V is TRBV2 and J is TRBJ2-5, with 7 bases that match TRBD2. The CDR3 contains 13 residues. Germline CDR1 and CDR2: SNHLY and FYNNEI. V was pared by 6 bases and J by 3 bases, with 4 bases of the junction left unmatched.

The chain uses TRBV6-1 and TRBJ2-1; the D gene is possibly TRBD1 (6 bases). CDR3 length equals 14 residues. Trimming pared 6 bases from V and 6 bases from J, leaving 15 bases between. Germline assignment: CDR1 MNHNS and CDR2 SASEGT. Written as DNA, the CDR3 is TGTGCCAGCAGCACGTCCCGGGACATCAATGAGCAGTTCTTC. Translated: CASSTSRDINEQFF.

CDR3 residues: CASSRYTGSYNEQFF. In DNA form, the CDR3 reads TGTGCCAGCAGCAGATATACGGGCTCCTACAATGAGCAGTTCTTC. The chain joins TRBV7-8 to TRBJ2-1; D unresolved. Trimming pared 5 bases from V and 0 bases from J, leaving 11 bases between. The CDR3 is 15 residues long. Germline V CDR1 and CDR2: SGHVS, FQNEAQ.

This chain connects TRBV19 to TRBJ2-5; TRBD1 aligns across 7 bases. J gave up 5 bases and V 6 bases, and 9 bases lay outside the gene matches. The CDR3 consists of 14 residues. Germline V gene sequence: CDR1 LNHDA, CDR2 SQIVND (reference sequence). The CDR3 spells CASSPGQILETQYF. The CDR3 DNA reads as TGTGCCAGTAGCCCGGGACAGATTTTGGAGACCCAGTACTTC.

This chain connects TRBV28 to TRBJ2-2, with TRBD1 matching over 7 bases. Germline V lookup: CDR1 MDHEN, CDR2 SYDVKM. This CDR3 spans 14 amino acids. Germline trimming cut 11 bases from V and 2 bases from J; bases unmatched to any gene: 8. The CDR3 reads CAGKTGTNTGELFF. CDR3 coding DNA: TGTGCCGGCAAGACAGGGACCAACACCGGGGAGCTGTTTTTT.

The chain has TRBV9 and TRBJ2-2; 7 nucleotides match TRBD2. Germline assignment: CDR1 SGDLS and CDR2 YYNGEE. V gave up 5 bases and J gave up 14 bases; unmatched junction bases: 6. This CDR3 is 11 amino acids long. CDR3 bases: TGTGCCAGCAGTTCCTGGGGGGGACTGTTTTTT. Its translation: CASSSWGGLFF.

The chain employs TRBV28 and TRBJ2-3, with 11 bases identical to TRBD2. The CDR3 loop spans 16 amino acids. In germline, CDR1 is MDHEN, CDR2 SYDVKM. The V segment lost 6 bases and the J segment 1 base; nucleotides outside the gene matches: 6. CDR3 amino acids: CASSLEGLAGTDTQYF. The CDR3, as DNA: TGTGCCAGCAGCCTTGAGGGACTAGCGGGCACAGATACGCAGTATTTT.

The V gene is TRBV6-5, the J gene TRBJ2-7, with 8 bases aligning to TRBD1. Trimming cost V 0 bases and J 2 bases; bases outside gene matches: 3. Per germline, CDR1 MNHEY and CDR2 SVGAGI. CDR3 length: 15 residues. The CDR3 DNA reads as TGTGCCAGCAGTTACTCGACAGGGGCACCCTACGAGCAGTACTTC. It yields the protein CASSYSTGAPYEQYF.

CDR3 protein: CASSLGQKDTEAFF. For the CDR3, the DNA is TGTGCCAGCAGCTTAGGGCAAAAGGACACTGAAGCTTTCTTT. The V call is TRBV7-3, the J call TRBJ1-1; no clear D. With 2 bases removed from V and 3 bases from J, the gap between germline ends came to 10 bases. The CDR3 spans 14 residues. From germline, CDR1 is SGHTA and CDR2 FQGTGA.

The chain links TRBV6-5 to TRBJ2-7, with TRBD2 identical over 11 bases. The CDR3 has 15 residues. Germline CDR1 and CDR2: MNHEY and SVGAGI. Trimming at V came to 6 bases and at J to 6 bases, leaving 10 bases not matched to a gene. In nucleotides, the CDR3 is TGTGCCAGCAGCTATAGCGGGGGGGCCAATCCCGAGCAGTACTTC. It yields the protein CASSYSGGANPEQYF.

The chain has TRBV7-3 and TRBJ1-1; D remains ambiguous. CDR3 size: 14 residues. Germline assignment: CDR1 SGHTA and CDR2 FQGTGA. V gave up 0 bases and J gave up 1 base, with 6 bases separating them. The CDR3 sequence is CASSLTTGNTEAFF. The CDR3 DNA reads as TGTGCCAGCAGCTTAACCACGGGGAACACTGAAGCTTTCTTT. Drawing the rest from reference TRBV7-3 and TRBJ1-1, the complete variable domain is GAGVSQTPSNKVTEKGKYVELRCDPISGHTALYWYRQSLGQGPEFLIYFQGTGAADDSGLPNDRFFAVRPEGSVSTLKIQRTERGDSAVYLCASSLTTGNTEAFFGQGTRLTVV.

There are a few counts of this clone. The V gene is TRBV5-1, the J gene TRBJ1-1; D gene unclear. The V gene lost 4 bases and the J gene lost 2 bases, with 15 bases spanning the gap. The CDR3 extends over 15 amino acids. Germline V lookup: CDR1 SGHRS, CDR2 YFSETQ. CDR3: CASSVANPRNTEAFF. DNA of the CDR3: TGCGCCAGCAGCGTAGCCAACCCTCGTAACACTGAAGCTTTCTTT.

The CDR3 loop reads CASSQDRTGPAETQYF. The CDR3 coding sequence is TGTGCCAGCAGCCAGGACCGGACAGGGCCAGCAGAGACCCAGTACTTC. The V and J genes are TRBV13 and TRBJ2-5; TRBD1 aligns across 8 bases. This CDR3 contains 16 residues. Germline trimming cut 5 bases from V and 4 bases from J; bases unmatched to any gene: 12. CDR1 and CDR2 (germline): PRHDT, FYEKMQ (reference sequence). The variable domain in full, completed from reference TRBV13 and TRBJ2-5, reads AAGVIQSPRHLIKEKRETATLKCYPIPRHDTVYWYQQGPGQDPQFLISFYEKMQSDKGSIPDRFSAQQFSDYHSELNMSSLELGDSALYFCASSQDRTGPAETQYFGPGTRLLVL.

The chain joins TRBV6-5 to TRBJ2-1, with D unclear. This CDR3 comprises 13 residues. Germline CDR1 MNHEY, CDR2 SVGAGI. The ends were cut back, 0 bases at V and 6 bases at J, with 6 bases in the middle. The CDR3 spells CASSYSILNEQFF. The CDR3, as DNA: TGTGCCAGCAGTTACTCGATACTCAATGAGCAGTTCTTC.